These 6 T cell receptor beta chains share one sample of origin, sequenced in a study of siplizumab effects on memory and regulatory T cells. This table comes from immunoSEQ multiplex PCR, and its TCRdb copy is limited to in-frame clones, with some not included. The sample yields over 100,000 clones, about 93% seen once. The source material was non-Treg CD4+ T cells sorted from blood. The source is a human donor in good health.

The CDR3 DNA follows: TGCGCCAGCAGCTTGGTGGGGACACCTAATTCACCCCTCCACTTT. Its translation: CASSLVGTPNSPLHF. The chain recombines TRBV5-1 with TRBJ1-6; D possibly corresponds to TRBD1 (6 bases). Trimming took off 0 bases at V and 6 bases at J, with 10 bases between the two ends. The CDR3 extends over 15 amino acids. The V gene's germline CDR1 is SGHRS and CDR2 YFSETQ.

The rearrangement links TRBV19 to TRBJ1-5; 7 nucleotides line up with TRBD1. Trimming cost V 3 bases and J 2 bases; bases outside gene matches: 7. Germline CDR1 reads LNHDA; CDR2 reads SQIVND (reference sequence). The CDR3 covers 16 residues. The CDR3 loop reads CASSIPTGNGNQPQHF. The CDR3 bases are TGTGCCAGTAGTATCCCGACAGGGAATGGCAATCAGCCCCAGCATTTT.

In nucleotides, the CDR3 is TGTGCCAGTAGTATATCAGGGGGTAATGAAAAACTGTTTTTT. Residues: CASSISGGNEKLFF. The J gene is TRBJ1-4, the V gene TRBV19; 7 nucleotides match TRBD1. Germline loops: CDR1 LNHDA, CDR2 SQIVND (reference sequence). The CDR3 is 14 amino acids. The junction had 1 base not matched to a gene; V was cut back by 2 bases and J by 4 bases.

The V call is TRBV6-5, the J call TRBJ2-7; 11 nucleotides align to TRBD1. Looked up from germline, CDR1 is MNHEY and CDR2 is SVGAGI. Trimming at V came to 0 bases and at J to 5 bases, leaving 3 bases not matched to a gene. The CDR3 runs 15 residues. CDR3 coding DNA: TGTGCCAGCAGTTACTCGGACAGGGGGCGAAACGAGCAGTACTTC. This sequence encodes CASSYSDRGRNEQYF.

CDR3 sequence reads: CASSATGTGDNEQFF. CDR3 nucleotides: TGTGCCAGTAGTGCAACCGGGACAGGGGACAATGAGCAGTTCTTC. The genes are TRBV19 and TRBJ2-1, with 10 bases matching TRBD1. Germline loops: CDR1 LNHDA, CDR2 SQIVND (reference sequence). This CDR3 has 15 residues. Losses at the gene ends were 5 bases for V and 5 bases for J; bases not matched to a gene: 6.

DNA for the CDR3: TGTGCCAGCAGTGGGGACAGGGTAGGAAACACCATATATTTT. Translation gives CASSGDRVGNTIYF. The rearrangement uses TRBV6-5 and TRBJ1-3; 9 positions match TRBD1. V lost 5 bases and J lost 4; bases outside the gene matches: 3. The CDR3 totals 14 residues. Germline values: CDR1 MNHEY, CDR2 SVGAGI.